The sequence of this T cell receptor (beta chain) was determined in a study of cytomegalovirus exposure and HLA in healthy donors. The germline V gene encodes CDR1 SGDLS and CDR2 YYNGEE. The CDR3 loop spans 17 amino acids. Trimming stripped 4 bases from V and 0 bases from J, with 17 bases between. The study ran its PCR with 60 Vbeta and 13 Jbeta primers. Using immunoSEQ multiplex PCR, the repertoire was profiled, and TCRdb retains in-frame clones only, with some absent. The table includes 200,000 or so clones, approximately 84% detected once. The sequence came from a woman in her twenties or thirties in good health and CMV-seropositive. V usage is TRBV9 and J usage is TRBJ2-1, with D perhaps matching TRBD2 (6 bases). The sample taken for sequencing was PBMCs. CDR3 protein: CASSPTLATSSYNEQFF. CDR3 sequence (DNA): TGTGCCAGCAGCCCCACCCTAGCGACAAGCTCCTACAATGAGCAGTTCTTC.